This TCR beta chain is drawn from a study of T-cell memory formation after mild COVID-19. Study as a whole: The two donors had largely donor-specific TCR clusters. Study conclusions and caveats: From day 15 to 85, contracting clones were balanced between CD4 and CD8, whereas later expanders leaned toward CD4+.

The CDR3 spans 11 residues. Trimming removed 9 bases at V and 5 bases at J, with 8 bases between. Germline lookup yields CDR1 SEHNR and CDR2 FQNEAQ (reference sequence). Concerning this clonotype: What it binds is unknown.

Barcoded TCR alpha and TCR beta cDNA libraries with UMIs came from 5'RACE using constant-segment primers. TCRdb used MiXCR to reprocess the 5' RACE reads, holding one entry per CDR3 protein. This table holds over 300,000 distinct CDR3 sequences, 20% found once. The sample was PBMCs or a T cell subset sorted from them (not recorded which). The receptor's source is a man aged 18 to 35 who had mild COVID-19 (a few samples of this study predate the infection). Cell type and time point are not known. This rearrangement joins TRBV7-9 to TRBJ2-1; maybe TRBD1 (6 bases). CDR3 bases: TGTGCCAGTGAGGGGGACAATGAGCAGTTCTTC. Its translation: CASEGDNEQFF.